These T cell receptor beta chains were read from a single sample in a study of OX40 agonist ivuxolimab in advanced cancers. TCRdb's table, derived via immunoSEQ multiplex PCR, lists solely in-frame clones and lacks some. Of more than 50,000 clones listed, around 85% are singletons. The sample consisted of CD4+ or CD8+ T cells sorted from blood, taken in a trial of the OX40 agonist ivuxolimab. These receptors were obtained from an adult with an advanced solid tumor such as melanoma, head and neck, liver or kidney cancer. Both conserved end residues are part of each CDR3. A D gene is named only where the DNA matches it firmly. A row's size may be missing; if present it is once, few, many or a size class.

J gene: TRBJ2-2
D gene: .
clone size: .
V gene: TRBV7-8
CDR3 length: 17
CDR3 protein: CASSLVPNPANTGELFF
CDR3 DNA: TGTGCCAGCAGCTTAGTTCCCAACCCTGCAAACACCGGGGAGCTGTTTTTT

J gene: TRBJ2-7
D gene: .
clone size: .
V gene: TRBV30
CDR3 length: 11
CDR3 protein: CAWSVAYEQYF
CDR3 DNA: TGTGCCTGGAGTGTAGCCTACGAGCAGTACTTC

J gene: TRBJ2-7
D gene: TRBD2
clone size: .
V gene: TRBV7-2
CDR3 length: 17
CDR3 protein: CASSASGTSGRLHEQYF
CDR3 DNA: TGTGCCAGCAGCGCCTCCGGGACTAGCGGGAGGCTCCACGAGCAGTACTTC

J gene: TRBJ1-5
D gene: .
clone size: .
V gene: TRBV28
CDR3 length: 15
CDR3 protein: CASSLTTFGNQPQHF
CDR3 DNA: TGTGCCAGCAGTTTAACGACATTCGGCAATCAGCCCCAGCATTTT

J gene: TRBJ1-5
D gene: TRBD1
clone size: .
V gene: TRBV7-9
CDR3 length: 13
CDR3 protein: CATTGGGNQPQHF
CDR3 DNA: TGTGCCACCACAGGGGGTGGCAATCAGCCCCAGCATTTT

J gene: TRBJ1-5
D gene: .
clone size: .
V gene: TRBV18
CDR3 length: 15
CDR3 protein: CASSPPGGNNQPQHF
CDR3 DNA: TGTGCCAGCTCACCACCCGGAGGGAACAATCAGCCCCAGCATTTT

J gene: TRBJ2-2
D gene: TRBD1
clone size: .
V gene: TRBV10-3
CDR3 length: 13
CDR3 protein: CAISEETGRELFF
CDR3 DNA: TGTGCCATCAGTGAAGAGACAGGGCGGGAGCTGTTTTTT

J gene: TRBJ2-7
D gene: TRBD1
clone size: .
V gene: TRBV5-1
CDR3 length: 14
CDR3 protein: CASSSRQGAYEQYF
CDR3 DNA: TGCGCCAGCAGCTCACGACAGGGGGCCTACGAGCAGTACTTC

J gene: TRBJ2-1
D gene: TRBD2
clone size: .
V gene: TRBV20-1
CDR3 length: 11
CDR3 protein: CSADLAEPQFF
CDR3 DNA: TGCAGTGCGGACCTAGCGGAGCCTCAGTTCTTC

J gene: TRBJ1-2
D gene: .
clone size: few
V gene: TRBV6-6
CDR3 length: 14
CDR3 protein: CASSWSQDSYGYTF
CDR3 DNA: TGTGCCAGCAGTTGGTCACAAGACAGCTATGGCTACACCTTC

J gene: TRBJ2-1
D gene: TRBD1
clone size: .
V gene: TRBV5-1
CDR3 length: 15
CDR3 protein: CASSAGQGYGNEQFF
CDR3 DNA: TGCGCCAGCAGCGCAGGACAGGGTTATGGCAATGAGCAGTTCTTC

J gene: TRBJ1-5
D gene: .
clone size: .
V gene: TRBV5-6
CDR3 length: 16
CDR3 protein: CASSLRRVGSNQPQHF
CDR3 DNA: TGTGCCAGCAGCCTACGCCGGGTTGGTAGCAATCAGCCCCAGCATTTT

J gene: TRBJ2-3
D gene: .
clone size: .
V gene: TRBV28
CDR3 length: 13
CDR3 protein: CASSLRSTDTQYF
CDR3 DNA: TGTGCCAGCAGTTTACGTAGCACAGATACGCAGTATTTT

J gene: TRBJ2-1
D gene: TRBD2
clone size: .
V gene: TRBV6-6
CDR3 length: 15
CDR3 protein: CASSSSSGRPNEQFF
CDR3 DNA: TGTGCCAGCAGTTCCTCTAGCGGGAGACCCAATGAGCAGTTCTTC

J gene: TRBJ1-2
D gene: .
clone size: .
V gene: TRBV30
CDR3 length: 13
CDR3 protein: CAWSPDYTLGYTF
CDR3 DNA: TGTGCCTGGAGCCCCGACTATACATTAGGCTACACCTTC

J gene: TRBJ2-7
D gene: TRBD1
clone size: .
V gene: TRBV4-1
CDR3 length: 15
CDR3 protein: CASSQGQGAFYEQYF
CDR3 DNA: TGCGCCAGCAGCCAGGGACAGGGGGCCTTCTACGAGCAGTACTTC

J gene: TRBJ1-2
D gene: TRBD1
clone size: .
V gene: TRBV27
CDR3 length: 15
CDR3 protein: CASSPTGGVPKGYTF
CDR3 DNA: TGTGCCAGCAGTCCCACAGGGGGCGTGCCGAAGGGCTACACCTTC

J gene: TRBJ1-1
D gene: .
clone size: .
V gene: TRBV7-9
CDR3 length: 14
CDR3 protein: CASSREGGNTEAFF
CDR3 DNA: TGTGCCAGCAGTAGGGAGGGCGGAAACACTGAAGCTTTCTTT

J gene: TRBJ1-6
D gene: .
clone size: .
V gene: TRBV9
CDR3 length: 14
CDR3 protein: CASSPDPINSPLHF
CDR3 DNA: TGTGCCAGCAGCCCCGACCCCATAAATTCACCCCTCCACTTT

J gene: TRBJ2-1
D gene: .
clone size: .
V gene: TRBV4-1
CDR3 length: 17
CDR3 protein: CASSQELRVGGYNEQFF
CDR3 DNA: TGCGCCAGCAGCCAAGAGCTCAGGGTTGGGGGCTACAATGAGCAGTTCTTC

J gene: TRBJ2-7
D gene: .
clone size: .
V gene: TRBV5-6
CDR3 length: 13
CDR3 protein: CASSSSRSFGLYF
CDR3 DNA: TGTGCCAGCAGCTCGAGCAGGTCGTTTGGGTTGTACTTC

J gene: TRBJ2-5
D gene: .
clone size: .
V gene: TRBV5-6
CDR3 length: 13
CDR3 protein: CASSLRVEGGQYF
CDR3 DNA: TGTGCCAGCAGCTTGAGGGTTGAAGGAGGGCAGTACTTC

J gene: TRBJ1-6
D gene: TRBD1
clone size: few
V gene: TRBV5-6
CDR3 length: 15
CDR3 protein: CASSQQGSAYSPLHF
CDR3 DNA: TGTGCCAGCAGCCAACAGGGGAGCGCGTACTCACCCCTCCACTTT

J gene: TRBJ2-6
D gene: .
clone size: .
V gene: TRBV28
CDR3 length: 16
CDR3 protein: CASSLIREDGANVLTF
CDR3 DNA: TGTGCCAGCAGTTTAATCAGGGAAGATGGGGCCAACGTCCTGACTTTC

J gene: TRBJ1-5
D gene: .
clone size: .
V gene: TRBV9
CDR3 length: 15
CDR3 protein: CASSPRGEPNQPQHF
CDR3 DNA: TGTGCCAGCAGCCCTAGGGGGGAGCCTAATCAGCCCCAGCATTTT

J gene: TRBJ2-1
D gene: .
clone size: .
V gene: TRBV29-1
CDR3 length: 13
CDR3 protein: CSVEEARDNEQFF
CDR3 DNA: TGCAGCGTTGAAGAAGCCAGAGACAATGAGCAGTTCTTC

J gene: TRBJ1-2
D gene: .
clone size: once
V gene: TRBV5-1
CDR3 length: 15
CDR3 protein: CASSLVQGNRGGYTF
CDR3 DNA: TGCGCCAGCAGCTTGGTTCAGGGTAATCGAGGGGGCTACACCTTC

J gene: TRBJ2-7
D gene: .
clone size: .
V gene: TRBV6-7
CDR3 length: 13
CDR3 protein: CASSDRDLYEQYF
CDR3 DNA: TGTGCCAGCAGTGACAGGGACTTATACGAGCAGTACTTC

J gene: TRBJ1-5
D gene: .
clone size: .
V gene: TRBV5-4
CDR3 length: 15
CDR3 protein: CARLRIEHSNQPQHF
CDR3 DNA: TGTGCCAGGTTAAGAATCGAACATAGCAATCAGCCCCAGCATTTT

J gene: TRBJ2-7
D gene: TRBD2
clone size: .
V gene: TRBV10-1
CDR3 length: 14
CDR3 protein: CASSESGGDYEQYF
CDR3 DNA: TGCGCCAGCAGTGAGTCCGGGGGGGACTACGAGCAGTACTTC

J gene: TRBJ2-7
D gene: .
clone size: .
V gene: TRBV7-9
CDR3 length: 15
CDR3 protein: CASSTTRGLSYEQYF
CDR3 DNA: TGTGCCAGCAGCACGACACGGGGACTTTCCTACGAGCAGTACTTC

J gene: TRBJ1-1
D gene: .
clone size: few
V gene: TRBV14
CDR3 length: 15
CDR3 protein: CASSHPGGVWTEAFF
CDR3 DNA: TGTGCCAGCAGCCACCCAGGTGGGGTGTGGACTGAAGCTTTCTTT

J gene: TRBJ1-5
D gene: TRBD1
clone size: once
V gene: TRBV27
CDR3 length: 15
CDR3 protein: CASSSRQGGGQPQHF
CDR3 DNA: TGTGCCAGCAGTAGCCGACAGGGGGGTGGTCAGCCCCAGCATTTT

J gene: TRBJ2-7
D gene: .
clone size: few
V gene: TRBV6-5
CDR3 length: 13
CDR3 protein: CASSQGTPYEQYF
CDR3 DNA: TGTGCCAGCAGCCAGGGGACTCCCTACGAGCAGTACTTC

J gene: TRBJ2-3
D gene: .
clone size: .
V gene: TRBV7-9
CDR3 length: 16
CDR3 protein: CASSSIHGVAEHTQYF
CDR3 DNA: TGTGCCAGCAGCTCAATTCATGGGGTGGCGGAGCACACGCAGTATTTT

J gene: TRBJ1-5
D gene: .
clone size: .
V gene: TRBV11-2
CDR3 length: 12
CDR3 protein: CASSPSNQPQHF
CDR3 DNA: TGTGCCAGCAGCCCATCTAATCAGCCCCAGCATTTT

J gene: TRBJ1-1
D gene: .
clone size: .
V gene: TRBV18
CDR3 length: 13
CDR3 protein: CASSRGLNTEAFF
CDR3 DNA: TGTGCCAGCTCAAGGGGACTGAACACTGAAGCTTTCTTT

J gene: TRBJ1-2
D gene: .
clone size: .
V gene: TRBV20-1
CDR3 length: 11
CDR3 protein: CSANGVDGYTF
CDR3 DNA: TGCAGTGCAAATGGGGTTGATGGCTACACCTTC

J gene: TRBJ2-7
D gene: TRBD1
clone size: .
V gene: TRBV9
CDR3 length: 12
CDR3 protein: CASSVRDRKQYF
CDR3 DNA: TGTGCCAGCAGCGTCCGGGACAGAAAGCAGTACTTC

J gene: TRBJ1-6
D gene: .
clone size: .
V gene: TRBV27
CDR3 length: 13
CDR3 protein: CASSQMLGSTLHF
CDR3 DNA: TGTGCCAGCAGCCAAATGTTGGGCAGCACCCTCCACTTT

J gene: TRBJ2-1
D gene: .
clone size: few
V gene: TRBV4-2
CDR3 length: 16
CDR3 protein: CASSQDLGLRGDEQFF
CDR3 DNA: TGTGCCAGCAGCCAAGACCTGGGACTCCGAGGAGATGAGCAGTTCTTC

J gene: TRBJ2-1
D gene: .
clone size: once
V gene: TRBV7-2
CDR3 length: 15
CDR3 protein: CASRASTRSYNEQFF
CDR3 DNA: TGTGCCAGCAGGGCCTCGACACGGTCCTACAATGAGCAGTTCTTC

J gene: TRBJ2-5
D gene: .
clone size: .
V gene: TRBV5-5
CDR3 length: 12
CDR3 protein: CASSRLLETQYF
CDR3 DNA: TGTGCCAGCAGCCGCCTGTTGGAGACCCAGTACTTC

J gene: TRBJ2-5
D gene: .
clone size: .
V gene: TRBV5-5
CDR3 length: 14
CDR3 protein: CASSLPGLQETQYF
CDR3 DNA: TGTGCCAGCAGCTTACCGGGACTGCAAGAGACCCAGTACTTC

J gene: TRBJ1-3
D gene: .
clone size: .
V gene: TRBV5-3
CDR3 length: 16
CDR3 protein: CARSLSRGGSGNTIYF
CDR3 DNA: TGTGCCAGAAGCCTGAGCAGGGGAGGATCCGGAAACACCATATATTTT

J gene: TRBJ1-1
D gene: .
clone size: .
V gene: TRBV4-1
CDR3 length: 16
CDR3 protein: CASSQDQEGRNTEAFF
CDR3 DNA: TGCGCCAGCAGCCAAGATCAAGAGGGTCGCAACACTGAAGCTTTCTTT

J gene: TRBJ2-5
D gene: TRBD2
clone size: .
V gene: TRBV4-1
CDR3 length: 15
CDR3 protein: CASRETSGREETQYF
CDR3 DNA: TGCGCCAGCAGGGAAACTAGCGGGAGAGAGGAGACCCAGTACTTC

J gene: TRBJ2-3
D gene: TRBD2
clone size: .
V gene: TRBV5-1
CDR3 length: 15
CDR3 protein: CASSLAAGDTDTQYF
CDR3 DNA: TGCGCCAGCAGCTTAGCAGCGGGAGACACAGATACGCAGTATTTT

J gene: TRBJ2-1
D gene: TRBD2
clone size: few
V gene: TRBV10-3
CDR3 length: 15
CDR3 protein: CATAGTGGSYNEQFF
CDR3 DNA: TGTGCCACCGCGGGTACGGGAGGCTCCTACAATGAGCAGTTCTTC

J gene: TRBJ2-7
D gene: TRBD1
clone size: .
V gene: TRBV7-8
CDR3 length: 15
CDR3 protein: CASSYARGTVSEQYF
CDR3 DNA: TGTGCCAGCAGCTACGCAAGGGGGACAGTATCCGAGCAGTACTTC

J gene: TRBJ2-3
D gene: TRBD2
clone size: .
V gene: TRBV25-1
CDR3 length: 13
CDR3 protein: CASSELPSGTQYF
CDR3 DNA: TGTGCCAGCAGTGAACTACCTAGCGGTACGCAGTATTTT

J gene: TRBJ2-7
D gene: .
clone size: few
V gene: TRBV19
CDR3 length: 13
CDR3 protein: CASSPRQGYEQYF
CDR3 DNA: TGTGCCAGTAGTCCGAGACAAGGGTACGAGCAGTACTTC

J gene: TRBJ2-1
D gene: .
clone size: .
V gene: TRBV9
CDR3 length: 16
CDR3 protein: CASSALSRSSYNEQFF
CDR3 DNA: TGTGCCAGCAGCGCCCTCTCCCGGAGCTCCTACAATGAGCAGTTCTTC

J gene: TRBJ1-1
D gene: .
clone size: .
V gene: TRBV7-9
CDR3 length: 14
CDR3 protein: CASSLVNPGTEAFF
CDR3 DNA: TGTGCCAGCAGCTTAGTCAACCCAGGCACTGAAGCTTTCTTT

J gene: TRBJ1-1
D gene: .
clone size: .
V gene: TRBV19
CDR3 length: 15
CDR3 protein: CASSSWRGVNTEAFF
CDR3 DNA: TGTGCCAGTAGCAGCTGGAGGGGTGTAAACACTGAAGCTTTCTTT

J gene: TRBJ2-7
D gene: TRBD1
clone size: .
V gene: TRBV5-6
CDR3 length: 18
CDR3 protein: CASSLWTGGFRDSYEQYF
CDR3 DNA: TGTGCCAGCAGCCTATGGACAGGGGGCTTTAGGGACTCCTACGAGCAGTACTTC

J gene: TRBJ2-2
D gene: TRBD2
clone size: .
V gene: TRBV6-6
CDR3 length: 14
CDR3 protein: CASRASGTVGELFF
CDR3 DNA: TGTGCCAGCAGGGCTAGCGGGACTGTCGGGGAGCTGTTTTTT

J gene: TRBJ2-1
D gene: .
clone size: .
V gene: TRBV7-3
CDR3 length: 12
CDR3 protein: CASSLNSNEQFF
CDR3 DNA: TGTGCCAGCAGCTTAAACTCAAATGAGCAGTTCTTC

J gene: TRBJ1-3
D gene: .
clone size: .
V gene: TRBV5-1
CDR3 length: 13
CDR3 protein: CASSLDSGNTIYF
CDR3 DNA: TGCGCCAGCAGCTTGGATTCTGGAAACACCATATATTTT